These T cell receptor beta chains were read from a single sample in a study of blood T cell repertoires in COVID-19. TCRdb's table, derived via immunoSEQ multiplex PCR, lists solely in-frame clones and lacks some. The sample contains approximately 300,000 clones, 80% to 95% of which appear only once. The sample consisted of PBMCs or T cells enriched from blood (not recorded which). The source is a woman in her thirties who had recovered from COVID-19. Each CDR3 is given with its conserved first and last residue. The D gene is left open where the match is weak. Clone size, where shown, is once, few, many, or a class for clones that have expanded.

v_call	d_call	j_call	clone_size	cdr3_aa	cdr3_nt
TRBV30	TRBD1	TRBJ1-2	.	CAWLRTGWNYGYTF	TGTGCCTGGCTCCGGACAGGGTGGAACTATGGCTACACCTTC
TRBV7-9	.	TRBJ1-6	.	CASSLALQVDSPLHF	TGTGCCAGCAGCTTAGCGTTGCAGGTGGATTCACCCCTCCACTTT
TRBV4-1	TRBD2	TRBJ2-7	.	CASSQGLAGFTREQYF	TGCGCCAGCAGCCAAGGGCTAGCGGGATTTACTCGGGAGCAGTACTTC
TRBV27	.	TRBJ2-1	few	CASIPNRARNEQFF	TGTGCCAGCATTCCGAACAGGGCCCGGAATGAGCAGTTCTTC
TRBV21-1	.	TRBJ2-3	.	CASTQGGGTDTQYF	TGTGCCAGCACCCAAGGAGGTGGCACAGATACGCAGTATTTT
TRBV13	.	TRBJ2-7	.	CASSSQVDYEQYF	TGTGCCAGCAGCTCACAGGTAGACTACGAGCAGTACTTC
TRBV4-3	TRBD1	TRBJ1-4	.	CASSQAGTGHNEKLFF	TGCGCCAGCAGCCAAGCGGGGACAGGTCATAATGAAAAACTGTTTTTT
TRBV6-5	TRBD1	TRBJ1-2	.	CAVVPGQHIFYGYTF	TGTGCCGTCGTACCGGGACAGCATATATTCTATGGCTACACCTTC
TRBV28	.	TRBJ2-7	once	CASSPWLSGTSSYEQYF	TGTGCCAGCAGCCCGTGGCTGAGCGGAACGAGCTCCTACGAGCAGTACTTC
TRBV7-2	TRBD1	TRBJ1-2	.	CASSLAGQLNYGYTF	TGTGCCAGCAGCTTAGCGGGACAGCTTAACTATGGCTACACCTTC
TRBV28	.	TRBJ1-3	.	CASSLPVGNTIYF	TGTGCCAGCAGTTTACCCGTCGGAAACACCATATATTTT
TRBV7-3	TRBD1	TRBJ2-7	.	CASSFDRDYEQYF	TGTGCCAGCAGCTTTGACAGGGACTACGAGCAGTACTTC
TRBV21-1	.	TRBJ1-1	once	CASSKVDGPTLNTEAFF	TGTGCCAGCAGCAAAGTAGATGGGCCTACCCTGAACACTGAAGCTTTCTTT
TRBV9	TRBD2	TRBJ2-2	.	CASSVGLAVNTGELFF	TGTGCCAGCAGCGTAGGGCTAGCGGTAAACACCGGGGAGCTGTTTTTT
TRBV13	.	TRBJ2-1	.	CASSLEGIGEQFF	TGTGCCAGCAGCTTGGAGGGTATCGGTGAGCAGTTCTTC
TRBV5-1	TRBD2	TRBJ2-5	.	CASSFGTSGAQETQYF	TGCGCCAGCAGCTTCGGGACTAGCGGGGCCCAAGAGACCCAGTACTTC
TRBV7-3	.	TRBJ2-2	.	CASRYTANTGELFF	TGTGCCAGCCGCTACACCGCGAACACCGGGGAGCTGTTTTTT